The 24 T cell receptor beta chains below come from one sample, sequenced in a study of T cell repertoires in cytomegalovirus infection. TCRdb analysed the reads with MiXCR anew, one entry per CDR3 protein. This repertoire shows some 800,000 distinct CDR3 sequences, over 25% found once; its top ten account for around 11%. Their antigen targets remain unknown. The specimen comprised cultured CD8+ T cells from PBMCs, sampled from culture after CMV antigen stimulation. These receptors were taken from a human donor in good health (CMV status not recorded). Some clones in this sample may be carry-over from other donors' samples.

The chain couples TRBV7-4 to TRBJ2-7; D is undetermined. Trimming pared 4 bases from V and 4 bases from J, leaving 23 bases between. Germline CDR1 reads SGHVT; CDR2 reads SQSDAQ. CDR3 length: 17 residues. The CDR3 DNA is TGTGCCAGCAGCTCCTCGACAAGGACCGCTGGTCGGTACGAGCAGTACTTC. Translation: CASSSSTRTAGRYEQYF.

Written as DNA, the CDR3 is TGTGCCAGCAGCGAACTGGACGGACCGGCTAGGTATACGCAGTATTTT. This gives the protein CASSELDGPARYTQYF. The chain couples TRBV7-6 to TRBJ2-3; D call uncertain. V lost 5 bases to trimming and J lost 7 bases, with 22 bases between them. Germline values: CDR1 SGHVS, CDR2 FNYEAQ. The CDR3 has 16 residues.

This clonotype was observed a few times. The rearrangement uses TRBV11-2 and TRBJ1-1; D unresolved. The CDR3 sequence is 13 residues long. Trimming left V 7 bases short and J 2 bases short, with 11 bases between. The V gene's germline CDR1 is SGHAT and CDR2 FQNNGV. The CDR3 DNA reads as TGTGCCAGCATCCGGACGGGTAACACTGAAGCTTTCTTT. Protein: CASIRTGNTEAFF.

The V gene is TRBV12-5, the J gene TRBJ2-5; TRBD1 agrees at 7 bases. The V gene's germline CDR1 is LGHNT and CDR2 FRNRAP. V shed 0 bases, J shed 3 bases, and the junction held 4 bases outside the gene matches. The CDR3 is made up of 15 amino acids. The CDR3: CASGLVQGQKETQYF. CDR3 nucleotide sequence: TGTGCTAGTGGTTTGGTACAGGGACAGAAAGAGACCCAGTACTTC.

The chain combines TRBV12-3 or TRBV12-4 with TRBJ1-6, with D tentatively TRBD1 (5 bases). Trimming took off 6 bases at V and 6 bases at J, with 12 bases between the two ends. The CDR3 runs 14 residues. The CDR3 DNA sequence: TGTGCCAGCAGCGAGACAGCTCCTAATTCACCCCTCCACTTT. Its translation is CASSETAPNSPLHF.

The CDR3 is CASSLGTYAEQYV. CDR3 DNA sequence: TGTGCCAGCAGCCTTGGGACTTACGCGGAGCAGTACGTC. The rearrangement joins TRBV7-9 to TRBJ2-7, with D possibly matching TRBD2 (6 bases). Per germline, CDR1 SEHNR and CDR2 FQNEAQ (reference sequence). The CDR3 consists of 13 residues. Trimming removed 5 bases from V and 7 bases from J, with 15 bases in between.

This clonotype showed up just a few times. The rearrangement uses TRBV7-8 and TRBJ1-1, with D possibly matching TRBD1 (6 bases). The CDR3 runs to 14 residues. Germline CDR1 and CDR2: SGHVS and FQNEAQ. Trimming left V 5 bases short and J 5 bases short, with 15 bases between. DNA for the CDR3: TGTGCCAGCAGCCCCCAACTTGGACAGACTGAAGCTTTCTTT. Amino acids: CASSPQLGQTEAFF.

This chain joins TRBV28 and TRBJ2-1, with D maybe TRBD1 (7 bases). Germline V gene data show CDR1 as MDHEN and CDR2 as SYDVKM. The CDR3 sequence is 16 residues long. V was clipped by 1 base and J by 5 bases, with 15 bases between them. The chain's CDR3 is CASSLFRGALDNEQFF. Here the CDR3 DNA reads TGTGCCAGCAGTTTATTCAGGGGGGCCCTTGACAATGAGCAGTTCTTC.

This sequence joins TRBV2 and TRBJ2-7; D might be TRBD1 (5 bases). Germline CDR1 is SNHLY and CDR2 is FYNNEI. Trimming removed 8 bases from V and 6 bases from J, with 29 bases in between. The CDR3 is 17 residues long. As DNA, the CDR3 is TGTGCCAGCGGACCTACCCTCGACAGCTCAACCCATAGCGAGCAGTACTTC. Its translation: CASGPTLDSSTHSEQYF.

V and J are TRBV19 and TRBJ2-1; TRBD1 aligns across 12 bases. The CDR3 covers 17 residues. Germline V gene data show CDR1 as LNHDA and CDR2 as SQIVND (reference sequence). The V gene end was trimmed by 1 base and the J gene end by 6 bases; junction bases not matched to a gene: 7. Here the CDR3 DNA reads TGTGCCAGTAGTATAGTGCCGGGACAGGGGGCGTTCAATGAGCAGTTCTTC. It yields the protein CASSIVPGQGAFNEQFF.

This clonotype was counted at least ten times. At one boundary the junction diverges from the germline segment, which might be a read error. The V call is TRBV7-7, the J call TRBJ2-6; either TRBD1 or TRBD2 may fit D (5 bases each). This CDR3 is 18 amino acids long. The germline CDR1 and CDR2 sequences are SSHAT and FNYEAQ (reference sequence). The CDR3 loop reads CASSPFLQGVSGANVLTF. For the CDR3, the DNA is TGTGCTAGCAGCCCATTCCTCCAGGGAGTCTCTGGGGCCAACGTCCTGACTTTC.

This clonotype turned up a few times. The V gene is TRBV7-7, the J gene TRBJ2-7, with D possibly TRBD2 on 6 matching bases. Germline V gene lookup returns CDR1 SSHAT and CDR2 FNYEAQ (reference sequence). The CDR3 spans 15 residues. V was cut by 10 bases and J by 3 bases, with 22 bases left in between. The CDR3 sequence is CAIAAGAGGIYEQYF. For the CDR3, the DNA is TGTGCCATAGCAGCTGGGGCCGGGGGTATCTACGAGCAGTACTTC.

The V gene is TRBV7-3, the J gene TRBJ2-2, with D possibly matching TRBD1 (6 bases). The CDR3 is 16 residues long. The germline V gene encodes CDR1 SGHTA and CDR2 FQGTGA. V lost 6 bases and J 4 bases, leaving 18 bases between the germline ends. The CDR3 here is CASRHNREKRTGELFF. In DNA form, the CDR3 reads TGTGCCAGCAGACACAACAGGGAAAAACGCACCGGGGAGCTGTTTTTT. Together with reference TRBV7-3 and TRBJ2-2, the CDR3 gives the full variable domain: GAGVSQTPSNKVTEKGKYVELRCDPISGHTALYWYRQSLGQGPEFLIYFQGTGAADDSGLPNDRFFAVRPEGSVSTLKIQRTERGDSAVYLCASRHNREKRTGELFFGEGSRLTVL.

This clonotype came up a few times. The V gene is TRBV29-1, the J gene TRBJ2-1, with 8 bases fitting TRBD2. This CDR3 comprises 14 residues. CDR1 is SQVTM, CDR2 ANQGSEA, per germline. With V trimmed by 4 bases and J by 5 bases, 7 bases remained unmatched. The CDR3 loop reads CSVAYRGGNNEQFF. The CDR3 DNA reads as TGCAGCGTTGCATACCGCGGGGGGAACAATGAGCAGTTCTTC.

The V call is TRBV4-1, the J call TRBJ1-3, with D possibly being TRBD1 (5 bases). Germline V gene lookup returns CDR1 MGHRA and CDR2 YSYEKL. The CDR3 spans 15 residues. Trimming pared 2 bases from V and 3 bases from J, leaving 11 bases between. CDR3 DNA sequence: TGCGCCAGCAGCCAAACGAGGGGAATTGGAAACACCATATATTTT. This translates into CASSQTRGIGNTIYF.

The V and J genes are TRBV27 and TRBJ1-5, with D maybe TRBD1 (6 bases). Trimming cost V 6 bases and J 1 base, with 16 bases left between them. CDR3 length: 16 residues. Germline V gene sequence: CDR1 MNHEY, CDR2 SMNVEV (reference sequence). CDR3 sequence: CASRSKLGASNQPQHF. Written as DNA, the CDR3 is TGTGCCAGCAGGTCCAAGTTGGGGGCGAGCAATCAGCCCCAGCATTTT.

The chain has TRBV19 and TRBJ2-7; D is unresolved. CDR1 is LNHDA, CDR2 SQIVND, per germline (reference sequence). The CDR3 is 13 amino acids. Trimming took off 3 bases at V and 5 bases at J, with 11 bases between the two ends. CDR3 amino acids: CASSIPGAHEQYF. DNA of the CDR3: TGTGCCAGTAGTATTCCTGGAGCCCACGAGCAGTACTTC.

This clonotype was seen ten or more times. The rearrangement uses TRBV7-6 and TRBJ2-1; D unresolved. V was pared by 3 bases and J by 8 bases, with 8 bases between. The CDR3 sequence is 12 residues long. Germline-derived CDR1 and CDR2 are SGHVS and FNYEAQ. For the CDR3, the DNA is TGTGCCAGCAGCTTTGTAGCCCATGAGCAGTTCTTC. This encodes CASSFVAHEQFF.

The rearrangement links TRBV29-1 to TRBJ1-5; D ambiguous. Germline CDR1 is SQVTM and CDR2 is ANQGSEA. V was trimmed by 1 base and J by 4 bases, leaving 8 bases between them. This CDR3 comprises 13 residues. In DNA form, the CDR3 reads TGCAGCGTTGAAGGGGCAGTGAATCAGCCCCAGCATTTT. Translating it yields CSVEGAVNQPQHF.

A few counts support this clonotype. CDR3 protein: CASSYPQGGNGELFF. In nucleotides, the CDR3 is TGTGCCAGCAGCTATCCTCAGGGGGGAAACGGGGAGCTGTTTTTT. This sequence joins TRBV5-5 and TRBJ2-2; tentative D call: TRBD1 (7 bases). This CDR3 has 15 amino acids. Germline V gene lookup returns CDR1 SGHKS and CDR2 YYEKEE (reference sequence). The ends were cut back, 3 bases at V and 7 bases at J, with 16 bases in the middle.

This clonotype occurred a few times. This rearrangement joins TRBV7-2 to TRBJ2-7; no clear D. This CDR3 spans 15 amino acids. The V gene lost 1 base and the J gene lost 4 bases, with 14 bases spanning the gap. Looked up from germline, CDR1 is SGHTA and CDR2 is FQGNSA. The CDR3 loop is CASSLDSGLGYEQYV. In DNA form, the CDR3 reads TGTGCCAGCAGCTTAGATTCCGGCCTAGGGTACGAGCAGTACGTC.

To note about this clonotype: The junction does not match germline at one end; this may be a read error. V is TRBV11-2 and J is TRBJ2-3, with D possibly matching TRBD1 (6 bases). The CDR3 covers 15 residues. Germline assignment: CDR1 SGHAT and CDR2 FQNNGV. The chain's CDR3 is CTSSFRGTSTDTQYF. CDR3 in DNA: TGTACCAGCAGCTTCAGGGGTACTAGCACAGATACGCAGTATTTT.

The DNA of the CDR3 is TGTGCCACCGATACAGGGGGTACGTTGGACGAGCAGTACGTC. It yields the protein CATDTGGTLDEQYV. The chain recombines TRBV10-3 with TRBJ2-7; 8 bases map to TRBD1. The CDR3 length is 14 residues. V shed 10 bases, J shed 5 bases, and the junction held 13 bases outside the gene matches. From germline, CDR1 is ENHRY and CDR2 SYGVKD.

In this sample, this clonotype turned up a few times. This chain links TRBV18 with TRBJ2-7; tentative D call: TRBD1 (6 bases). The CDR3 loop spans 13 amino acids. Trimming removed 5 bases from V and 4 bases from J, with 12 bases in between. CDR1 KGHSH and CDR2 LQKENI come from the germline V gene. In DNA, the CDR3 is TGTGCCAGCTCATACCGGGACAATTACGAGCAGTACGTC. This translates into CASSYRDNYEQYV.